This T cell receptor (beta chain) was recorded in a study of shared clonotypes between healthy human individuals. Notes on this clone: Distinct nucleotide sequences in the sample also encode this CDR3.

Looked up from germline, CDR1 is MDHEN and CDR2 is SYDVKM. This CDR3 is 13 amino acids long. V dropped 6 bases and J dropped 7; count of bases not matched to a gene: 5. Produced via immunoSEQ multiplex PCR; TCRdb's table is partial and in-frame only. This table holds about 2.3 million clones, 80% to 95% found once. This TCR was recovered from a man aged 18 to 30 in good health. Some clones in this sample may be carry-over from other donors' samples. The gene calls are TRBV28 and TRBJ1-5; 8 nucleotides align to TRBD1. Source material: naive CD4+ T cells from PBMCs. The subset: CD45RA+ positively selected. The CDR3 protein is CASRQGAGQPQHF. Here the CDR3 DNA reads TGTGCCAGCAGGCAGGGGGCCGGACAGCCCCAGCATTTT.